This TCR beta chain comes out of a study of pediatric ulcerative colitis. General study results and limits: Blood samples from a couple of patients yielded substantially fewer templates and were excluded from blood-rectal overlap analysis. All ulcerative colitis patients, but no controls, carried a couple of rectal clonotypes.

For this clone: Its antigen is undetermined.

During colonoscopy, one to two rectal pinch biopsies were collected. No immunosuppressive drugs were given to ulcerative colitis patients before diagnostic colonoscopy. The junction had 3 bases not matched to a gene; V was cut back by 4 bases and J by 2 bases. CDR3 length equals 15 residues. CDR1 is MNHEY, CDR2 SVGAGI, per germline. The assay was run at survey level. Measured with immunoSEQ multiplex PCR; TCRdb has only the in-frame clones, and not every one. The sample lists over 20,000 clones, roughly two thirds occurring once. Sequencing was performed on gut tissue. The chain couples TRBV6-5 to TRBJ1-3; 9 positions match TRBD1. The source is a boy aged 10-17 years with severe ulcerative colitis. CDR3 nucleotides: TGTGCCAGCAGTTTTCGGACAGGGGCTGGAAACACCATATATTTT. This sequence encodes CASSFRTGAGNTIYF.